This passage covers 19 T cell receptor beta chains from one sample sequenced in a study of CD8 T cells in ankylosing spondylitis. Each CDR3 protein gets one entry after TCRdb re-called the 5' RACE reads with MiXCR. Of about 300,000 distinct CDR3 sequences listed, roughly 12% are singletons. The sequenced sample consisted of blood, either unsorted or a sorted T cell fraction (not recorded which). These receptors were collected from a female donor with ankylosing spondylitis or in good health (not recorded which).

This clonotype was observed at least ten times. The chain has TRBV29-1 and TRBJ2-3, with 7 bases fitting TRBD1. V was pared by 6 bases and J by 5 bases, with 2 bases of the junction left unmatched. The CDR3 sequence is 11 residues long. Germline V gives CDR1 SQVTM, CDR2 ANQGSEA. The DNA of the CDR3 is TGCAGCGTCGGGACAGTAGATACGCAGTATTTT. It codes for CSVGTVDTQYF.

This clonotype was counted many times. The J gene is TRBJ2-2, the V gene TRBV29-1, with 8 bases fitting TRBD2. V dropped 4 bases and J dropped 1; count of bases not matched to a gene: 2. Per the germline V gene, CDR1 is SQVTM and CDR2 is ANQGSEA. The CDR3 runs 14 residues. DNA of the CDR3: TGCAGCGTTGCGGGGGGGCTGAACACCGGGGAGCTGTTTTTT. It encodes CSVAGGLNTGELFF.

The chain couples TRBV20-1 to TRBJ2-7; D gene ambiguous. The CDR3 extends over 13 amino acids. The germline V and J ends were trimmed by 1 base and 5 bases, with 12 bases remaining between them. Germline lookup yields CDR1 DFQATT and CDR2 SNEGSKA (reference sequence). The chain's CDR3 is CSARGGSRDEQYF. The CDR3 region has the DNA TGCAGTGCTAGAGGGGGTTCCCGAGACGAGCAGTACTTC.

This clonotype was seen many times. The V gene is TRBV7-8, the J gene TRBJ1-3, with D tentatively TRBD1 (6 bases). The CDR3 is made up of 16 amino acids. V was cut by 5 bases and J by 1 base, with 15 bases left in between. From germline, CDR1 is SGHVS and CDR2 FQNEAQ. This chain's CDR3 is CASSLQRGRSGNTIYF. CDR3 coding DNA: TGTGCCAGCAGCCTACAGCGGGGGCGGTCTGGAAACACCATATATTTT.

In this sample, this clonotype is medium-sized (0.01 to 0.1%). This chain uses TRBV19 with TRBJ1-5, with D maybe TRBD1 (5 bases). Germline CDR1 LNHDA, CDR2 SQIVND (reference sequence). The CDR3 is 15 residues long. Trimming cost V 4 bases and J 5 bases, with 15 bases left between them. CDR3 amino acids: CASSNRGRSDQPQHF. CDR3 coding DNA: TGTGCCAGTAGTAACCGGGGCCGAAGTGATCAGCCCCAGCATTTT.

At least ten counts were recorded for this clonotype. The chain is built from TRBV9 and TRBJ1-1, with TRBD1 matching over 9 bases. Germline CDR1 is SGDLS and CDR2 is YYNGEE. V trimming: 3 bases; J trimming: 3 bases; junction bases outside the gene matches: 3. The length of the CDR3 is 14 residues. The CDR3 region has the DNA TGTGCCAGCAGCGCTCGGGACAGGGACACTGAAGCTTTCTTT. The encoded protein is CASSARDRDTEAFF.

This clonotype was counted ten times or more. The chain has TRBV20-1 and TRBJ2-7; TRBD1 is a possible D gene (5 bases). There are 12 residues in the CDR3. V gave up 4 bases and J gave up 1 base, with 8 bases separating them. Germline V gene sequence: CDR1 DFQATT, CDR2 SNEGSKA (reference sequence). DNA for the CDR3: TGCAGTGCTATCCCAGGGTCCTACGAGCAGTACTTC. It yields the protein CSAIPGSYEQYF.

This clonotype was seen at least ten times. CDR3 sequence: CASSTRTGPSNYGYTF. CDR3 DNA: TGTGCCAGCAGTACCCGGACAGGGCCAAGTAACTATGGCTACACCTTC. The chain is built from TRBV6-1 and TRBJ1-2; 8 nucleotides align to TRBD1. V dropped 5 bases and J dropped 1; count of bases not matched to a gene: 9. CDR3 size: 16 residues. CDR1 is MNHNS, CDR2 SASEGT, per germline.

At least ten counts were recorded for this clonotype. This chain's CDR3 is CASSLWGLPVTDTQYF. For the CDR3, the DNA is TGTGCCAGCAGCTTGTGGGGACTACCCGTGACAGATACGCAGTATTTT. The chain recombines TRBV5-4 with TRBJ2-3; 7 bases are shared with TRBD2. CDR1 SGHNT and CDR2 YYREEE come from the germline V gene (reference sequence). This CDR3 has 16 amino acids. Losses at the gene ends were 1 base for V and 3 bases for J; bases not matched to a gene: 8.

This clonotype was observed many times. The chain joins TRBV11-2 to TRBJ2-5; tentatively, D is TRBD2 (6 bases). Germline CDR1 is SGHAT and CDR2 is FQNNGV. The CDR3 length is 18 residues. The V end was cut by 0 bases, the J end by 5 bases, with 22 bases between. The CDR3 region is CASSLEFRSGHGLETQYF. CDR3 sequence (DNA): TGTGCCAGCAGCTTAGAATTCCGGAGCGGGCATGGGCTGGAGACCCAGTACTTC.

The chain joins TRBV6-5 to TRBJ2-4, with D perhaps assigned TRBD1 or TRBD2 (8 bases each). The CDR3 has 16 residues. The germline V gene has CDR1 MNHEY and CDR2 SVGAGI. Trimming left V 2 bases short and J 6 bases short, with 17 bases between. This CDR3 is CASSYVQGAGGNIQYF. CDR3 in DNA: TGTGCCAGCAGTTACGTTCAGGGGGCGGGGGGAAACATTCAGTACTTC.

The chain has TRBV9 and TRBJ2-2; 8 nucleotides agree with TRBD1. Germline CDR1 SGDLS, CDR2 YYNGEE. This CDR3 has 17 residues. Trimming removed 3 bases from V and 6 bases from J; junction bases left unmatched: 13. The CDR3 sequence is CASSARQGTSVSGELFF. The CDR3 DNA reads TGTGCCAGCAGCGCCCGACAGGGGACCAGCGTCTCCGGGGAGCTGTTTTTT.

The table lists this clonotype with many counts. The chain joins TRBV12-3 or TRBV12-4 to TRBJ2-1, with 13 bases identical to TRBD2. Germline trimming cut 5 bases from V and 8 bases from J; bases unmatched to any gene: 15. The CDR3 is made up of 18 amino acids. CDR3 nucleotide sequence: TGTGCCAGCAGTCTGACTAGCGGGAGGCAGTTCGGTCAGTATGAGCAGTTCTTC. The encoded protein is CASSLTSGRQFGQYEQFF.

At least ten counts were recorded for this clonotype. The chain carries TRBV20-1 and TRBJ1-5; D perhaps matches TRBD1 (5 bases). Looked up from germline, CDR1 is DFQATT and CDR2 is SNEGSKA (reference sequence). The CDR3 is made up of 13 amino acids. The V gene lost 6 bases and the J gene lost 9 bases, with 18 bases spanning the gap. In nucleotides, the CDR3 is TGCAGTGCCCCAGAGGCAGTTAGGGGGCCCCAGCATTTT. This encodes CSAPEAVRGPQHF.

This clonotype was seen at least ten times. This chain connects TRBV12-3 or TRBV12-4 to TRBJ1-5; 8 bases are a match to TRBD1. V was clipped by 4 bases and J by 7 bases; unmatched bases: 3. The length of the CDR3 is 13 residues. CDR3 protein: CASSSGGRQPQHF. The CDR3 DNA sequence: TGTGCCAGCAGTTCAGGGGGCAGGCAGCCCCAGCATTTT.

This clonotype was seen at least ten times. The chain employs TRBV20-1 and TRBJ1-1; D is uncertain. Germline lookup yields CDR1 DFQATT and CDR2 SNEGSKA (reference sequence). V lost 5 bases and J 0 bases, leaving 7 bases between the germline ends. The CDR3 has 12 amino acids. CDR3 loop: CSALNMNTEAFF. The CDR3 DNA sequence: TGCAGTGCTCTCAACATGAACACTGAAGCTTTCTTT.

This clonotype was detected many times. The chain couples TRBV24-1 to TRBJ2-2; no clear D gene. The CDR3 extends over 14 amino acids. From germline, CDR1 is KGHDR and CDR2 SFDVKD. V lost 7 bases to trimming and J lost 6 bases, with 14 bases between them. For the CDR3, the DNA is TGTGCCACCAGAGGAGAAAGTCGGGCCGGGGAGCTGTTTTTT. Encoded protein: CATRGESRAGELFF.

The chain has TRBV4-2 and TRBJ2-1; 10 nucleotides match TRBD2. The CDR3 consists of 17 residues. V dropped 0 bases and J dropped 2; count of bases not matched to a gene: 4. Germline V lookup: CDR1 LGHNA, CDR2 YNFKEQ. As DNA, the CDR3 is TGTGCCAGCAGCCAAGACCTAGCGGGGGCTACCTACAATGAGCAGTTCTTC. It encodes CASSQDLAGATYNEQFF.

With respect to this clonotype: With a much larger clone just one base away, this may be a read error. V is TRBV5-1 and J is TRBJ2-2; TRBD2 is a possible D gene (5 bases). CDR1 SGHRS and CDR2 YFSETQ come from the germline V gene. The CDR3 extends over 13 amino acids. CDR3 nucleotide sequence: TGCGCCAGCAGCGCCGGTTTCACCGGGGAGCTGCTTTTT. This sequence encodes CASSAGFTGELLF.